The clone carrying this T cell receptor (beta chain) was picked up one time. These data originate in a study of blood T cell repertoires in COVID-19. About the research overall: Samples representing acute and convalescent COVID-19 were sourced from the United States, Italy and Spain. T cells, B-cell-depleted T cells, or PBMCs supplied cDNA or gDNA.

As processed by the authors: How many nucleated cells were present was estimated from reference gene primer amplification. The method was immunoSEQ multiplex PCR; TCRdb's version includes in-frame clones alone and lacks a portion of them. For V, J and clone size, that table is used; D and trimming come from the DNA. Seen here are around 130,000 clones, about 87% observed once, and the top ten hold roughly 2.1%. The clonotype was recovered from a woman between 45 and 60 years old with acute or convalescent COVID-19. The sample was peripheral blood.

CDR3 amino acids: CASSFSGVYGYTF. The CDR3 DNA is TGTGCCAGCAGCTTTTCAGGGGTTTATGGCTACACCTTC. V and J are TRBV7-6 and TRBJ1-2; a weak D match, TRBD1 (6 bases). V shed 3 bases and J shed 5 bases, with 10 bases lying between them. This CDR3 has 13 amino acids. Germline loops: CDR1 SGHVS, CDR2 FNYEAQ. Filled out from reference TRBV7-6 and TRBJ1-2, the complete variable domain reads GAGVSQSPRYKVTKRGQDVALRCDPISGHVSLYWYRQALGQGPEFLTYFNYEAQQDKSGLPNDRFSAERPEGSISTLTIQRTEQRDSAMYRCASSFSGVYGYTFGSGTRLTVV.